This T cell receptor beta chain was found in a study of shared clonotypes between healthy human individuals. On sorted subsets, replicate PCRs used 200 to 250 ng DNA, or around 30,000 T cell genomes. As processed by the authors: ImmunoSEQ sequences covered only the junction and lacked quality scores; filtering therefore differed. TCRdb's copy holds only in-frame clones and misses some; the assay was immunoSEQ multiplex PCR. V, J and clone size reflect that table, while D and trimming were determined from the DNA. Seen here are about a million clones, approximately 77% observed once, and the top ten hold 0.89%. Concerning this clone itself: The target antigen is unknown.

Study results and limitations: Blood was the only sampled material, and tissue repertoires likely differ. Clonotype sharing levels among donors were expected to vary with sequencing depth.

Germline assignment: CDR1 MDHEN and CDR2 SYDVKM. The CDR3 is 13 amino acids. The V end was cut by 5 bases, the J end by 13 bases, with 21 bases between. This TCR was recovered from a man younger than 35 in good health. Some clones in this sample may be carry-over from other donors' samples. V and J are TRBV28 and TRBJ2-7, with D perhaps given as TRBD1 or TRBD2 (6 bases each). The sequenced material came from memory CD4+ T cells from PBMCs. The subset was: CD45RA-negative fraction. In DNA form, the CDR3 reads TGTGCCAGCAGTGGGGCGGGGACACCGGGAGAATACTTC. Its protein product is CASSGAGTPGEYF. Full variable domain (outside the CDR3, taken from reference TRBV28 and TRBJ2-7): DVKVTQSSRYLVKRTGEKVFLECVQDMDHENMFWYRQDPGLGLRLIYFSYDVKMKEKGDIPEGYSVSREKKERFSLILESASTNQTSMYLCASSGAGTPGEYFGPGTRLTVT.